The 32 T cell receptor beta chains given below trace back to one sample, sequenced in a study of T cells in Graves' hyperthyroidism and ophthalmopathy. Researchers amplified the TCR beta CDR3 regions from RNA transcripts. TCR CDR3 regions were first amplified by RT-PCR with HTBI primers. TCRdb reprocessed the multiplex PCR reads with MiXCR, giving one entry per CDR3 protein. The profile shows approximately 380,000 distinct CDR3 sequences, 15% to 20% of them singletons. Input material: blood. The receptors come from a man between 18 and 29 years old with Graves' ophthalmopathy.

This clonotype occurred many times. The rearrangement joins TRBV5-5 to TRBJ2-7, with a tentative D call TRBD1 (5 bases). This CDR3 contains 14 residues. V shed 2 bases and J shed 9 bases, with 18 bases lying between them. The germline CDR1 and CDR2 sequences are SGHKS and YYEKEE (reference sequence). CDR3 DNA sequence: TGTGCCAGCAGCTTTACCAAGGACACCTTTTGGCAGTACTTC. Its protein is CASSFTKDTFWQYF.

This clonotype came up a few times. The chain couples TRBV9 to TRBJ1-1; D not resolved. Germline V CDR1 and CDR2: SGDLS, YYNGEE. The ends were cut back, 0 bases at V and 0 bases at J, with 12 bases in the middle. The length of the CDR3 is 16 residues. CDR3 amino acids: CASSVGGPNMNTEAFF. CDR3 nucleotides: TGTGCCAGCAGCGTAGGGGGTCCAAACATGAACACTGAAGCTTTCTTT.

This clonotype was found many times. J is TRBJ2-1 and V is TRBV7-2; 11 bases align to TRBD2. This CDR3 contains 17 residues. With 0 bases clipped from V and 8 bases from J, the junction kept 9 bases outside the gene matches. Germline values: CDR1 SGHTA, CDR2 FQGNSA. The CDR3 sequence: CASSLALAGGFRDEQFF. In DNA form, the CDR3 reads TGTGCCAGCAGCTTAGCCCTAGCGGGGGGCTTTCGGGATGAGCAGTTCTTC. The whole variable domain, remainder taken from reference TRBV7-2 and TRBJ2-1, is GAGVSQSPSNKVTEKGKDVELRCDPISGHTALYWYRQSLGQGLEFLIYFQGNSAPDKSGLPSDRFSAERTGGSVSTLTIQRTQQEDSAVYLCASSLALAGGFRDEQFFGPGTRLTVL.

J is TRBJ1-5 and V is TRBV19; D possibly corresponds to TRBD1 (6 bases). The length of the CDR3 is 16 residues. The germline V gene encodes CDR1 LNHDA and CDR2 SQIVND (reference sequence). Trimming stripped 8 bases from V and 2 bases from J, with 19 bases between. The CDR3 loop is CASRDVDRLRNQPQHF. The CDR3 bases are TGTGCCAGTCGCGATGTTGACAGGCTCCGCAATCAGCCCCAGCATTTT. Variable domain in full (rest from reference TRBV19 and TRBJ1-5): DGGITQSPKYLFRKEGQNVTLSCEQNLNHDAMYWYRQDPGQGLRLIYYSQIVNDFQKGDIAEGYSVSREKKESFPLTVTSAQKNPTAFYLCASRDVDRLRNQPQHFGDGTRLSIL.

This clonotype was found many times. The gene calls are TRBV11-3 and TRBJ2-1; 12 nucleotides line up with TRBD1. J lost 10 bases, V lost 5 bases, and 6 bases had no gene match. CDR1 and CDR2 (germline): SGHNT, YENEEA. The CDR3 extends over 14 amino acids. Here the CDR3 reads CASSRDRGPGEQFF. For the CDR3, the DNA is TGTGCCAGCAGCAGGGACAGGGGGCCAGGGGAGCAGTTCTTC.

This clonotype was detected ten times or more. The V gene is TRBV7-9, the J gene TRBJ2-5, with unresolved D. The germline V gene encodes CDR1 SEHNR and CDR2 FQNEAQ (reference sequence). Trimming removed 1 base from V and 5 bases from J, with 8 bases in between. The CDR3 contains 13 residues. Here the CDR3 DNA reads TGTGCCAGCAGCTTAGGGGTAGGGGAGACCCAGTACTTC. Translation: CASSLGVGETQYF.

The J gene is TRBJ2-2, the V gene TRBV5-1; D not resolved. V was trimmed by 3 bases and J by 4 bases, leaving 16 bases between them. The CDR3 spans 16 residues. Germline V gene data show CDR1 as SGHRS and CDR2 as YFSETQ. DNA of the CDR3: TGCGCCAGCAGCTGGCTTACTGGACGGGTCACCGGGGAGCTGTTTTTT. This sequence encodes CASSWLTGRVTGELFF.

The genes are TRBV5-6 and TRBJ1-1; D possibly corresponds to TRBD1 (5 bases). Trimming cost V 0 bases and J 0 bases, with 15 bases left between them. CDR3 length: 17 amino acids. Germline CDR1 SGHDT, CDR2 YYEEEE. CDR3 protein: CASSLGWGSVMNTEAFF. CDR3 nucleotides: TGTGCCAGCAGCTTGGGTTGGGGGTCGGTGATGAACACTGAAGCTTTCTTT.

The gene calls are TRBV20-1 and TRBJ2-1, with 10 bases matching TRBD2. V was clipped by 2 bases and J by 9 bases; unmatched bases: 7. This CDR3 region has 14 residues. Germline V gene lookup returns CDR1 DFQATT and CDR2 SNEGSKA (reference sequence). CDR3 bases: TGCAGTGCTAGACTAGCGGGGGTCTCGGGTGAGCAGTTCTTC. Translation: CSARLAGVSGEQFF.

The V gene is TRBV20-1, the J gene TRBJ2-1, with a weak D call TRBD2 (5 bases). CDR1 DFQATT and CDR2 SNEGSKA come from the germline V gene (reference sequence). The CDR3 length is 11 residues. The V end was cut by 5 bases, the J end by 9 bases, with 11 bases between. Here the CDR3 DNA reads TGCAGTGCTCCCTTGGCGGGTGAGCAGTTCTTC. Its translation: CSAPLAGEQFF.

J is TRBJ2-5 and V is TRBV7-6, with D hard to call. Trimming removed 3 bases at V and 4 bases at J, with 12 bases between. Germline values: CDR1 SGHVS, CDR2 FNYEAQ. This CDR3 contains 14 residues. The CDR3 protein is CASSFSGSGETQYF. As DNA, the CDR3 is TGTGCCAGCAGCTTTTCTGGGTCGGGAGAGACCCAGTACTTC.

The gene calls are TRBV10-3 and TRBJ2-1; D unresolved. Germline assignment: CDR1 ENHRY and CDR2 SYGVKD. The CDR3 loop spans 14 amino acids. The V and J ends lost 3 bases and 5 bases respectively, with 11 bases between them. As DNA, the CDR3 is TGTGCCATCAGTGAAATTACAGTTAACAATGAGCAGTTCTTC. It is translated as CAISEITVNNEQFF.

This clonotype was observed at least ten times. The CDR3 protein is CASSLYPAGANEQFF. The CDR3 nucleotides are TGTGCCAGCAGTTTATACCCCGCGGGGGCGAATGAGCAGTTCTTC. The chain combines TRBV28 with TRBJ2-1; a possible D gene is TRBD2 (7 bases). Trimming took off 1 base at V and 7 bases at J, with 14 bases between the two ends. Germline values: CDR1 MDHEN, CDR2 SYDVKM. The CDR3 runs 15 residues.

The chain has TRBV20-1 and TRBJ1-2; D gene unclear. Germline loops: CDR1 DFQATT, CDR2 SNEGSKA (reference sequence). The V end lost 6 bases, the J end lost 7 bases, and 18 bases lay between the germline ends. The CDR3 covers 13 residues. In DNA, the CDR3 is TGCAGTGCCCAACCCGAGGCCCTCGGTGGCTACACCTTC. Translated: CSAQPEALGGYTF.

This clonotype was observed at least ten times. The CDR3 DNA reads as TGTGCCAGCAGCAGACAGGTTGACGTAAACAATGAGCAGTTCTTC. Residues: CASSRQVDVNNEQFF. The chain combines TRBV14 with TRBJ2-1; a weak D match, TRBD1 (6 bases). CDR3 length equals 15 residues. Trimming cost V 5 bases and J 5 bases, with 16 bases left between them. Germline V CDR1 and CDR2: SGHDN, FVKESK.

The table lists this clonotype with many counts. This chain connects TRBV12-3 or TRBV12-4 to TRBJ2-2; D gene ambiguous. Trimming removed 1 base at V and 7 bases at J, with 10 bases between. The CDR3 has 14 amino acids. The CDR3 DNA reads TGTGCCAGCAGTTTAGGGGGTTCCGGCGGGGAGCTGTTTTTT. It translates to CASSLGGSGGELFF.

The chain links TRBV12-3 or TRBV12-4 to TRBJ1-3, with no clear D. V shed 11 bases and J shed 0 bases, with 11 bases lying between them. The CDR3 totals 13 residues. As DNA, the CDR3 is TGTGCCGGAAGAATAAGCTCTGGAAACACCATATATTTT. Residues: CAGRISSGNTIYF.

The chain carries TRBV18 and TRBJ2-3, with D maybe TRBD1 (6 bases). The CDR3 contains 15 residues. V lost 4 bases and J lost 1, with 12 bases in between. CDR1 KGHSH and CDR2 LQKENI come from the germline V gene. The CDR3 protein is CASSQGQPGTDTQYF. CDR3 nucleotides: TGTGCCAGCTCACAGGGACAACCGGGCACAGATACGCAGTATTTT.

This chain joins TRBV4-1 and TRBJ2-3; D unresolved. The ends were cut back, 1 base at V and 0 bases at J, with 8 bases in the middle. The CDR3 has 15 residues. Germline V gene data show CDR1 as MGHRA and CDR2 as YSYEKL. In DNA form, the CDR3 reads TGCGCCAGCAGCCAAGTTTGCGGCAGCACAGATACGCAGTATTTT. Residues: CASSQVCGSTDTQYF.

The chain joins TRBV4-1 to TRBJ1-2; D gene ambiguous. V gave up 2 bases and J gave up 6 bases, with 4 bases separating them. There are 11 residues in the CDR3. From germline, CDR1 is MGHRA and CDR2 YSYEKL. The CDR3 nucleotides read TGCGCCAGCAGCCAATGGAATGGCTACACCTTC. Translated: CASSQWNGYTF.

This clonotype has at least ten counts. The chain recombines TRBV19 with TRBJ1-1, with D uncertain. CDR1 is LNHDA, CDR2 SQIVND, per germline (reference sequence). The CDR3 is made up of 11 amino acids. V shed 7 bases and J shed 0 bases, with 3 bases lying between them. In DNA form, the CDR3 reads TGTGCCAGTAAGGTGAACACTGAAGCTTTCTTT. This gives the protein CASKVNTEAFF.

The rearrangement joins TRBV28 to TRBJ1-2; perhaps TRBD1 as D (6 bases). V lost 1 base to trimming and J lost 8 bases, with 20 bases between them. CDR3 length: 16 residues. Looked up from germline, CDR1 is MDHEN and CDR2 is SYDVKM. For the CDR3, the DNA is TGTGCCAGCAGTTTATCGGTGGGGCAGGGGCAGGGGGGCTACACCTTC. Translated: CASSLSVGQGQGGYTF.

A remark on this clonotype: No conserved phenylalanine or tryptophan is present at the end of the CDR3, so a read error is the likely explanation. The chain carries TRBV10-3 and TRBJ1-3; D is unclear. Per the germline V gene, CDR1 is ENHRY and CDR2 is SYGVKD. Trimming took 6 bases from V and 4 from J, leaving 13 bases between them. The CDR3 has 14 residues. The CDR3 protein is CAISPPGLGNTIYS. In DNA, the CDR3 is TGTGCCATCAGCCCCCCCGGGTTAGGAAACACCATATATTCT.

The chain employs TRBV13 and TRBJ2-1; 10 nucleotides line up with TRBD2. CDR1 and CDR2 (germline): PRHDT, FYEKMQ (reference sequence). J was trimmed by 8 bases and V by 1 base; bases with no gene match: 11. There are 17 residues in the CDR3. The CDR3 DNA reads TGTGCCAGCAGCTTAGCACTAGCGGGGTTTCGCCTCTATGAGCAGTTCTTC. Its protein product is CASSLALAGFRLYEQFF.

This clonotype was picked up a small number of times. This may be a read error, as it is one base from a much larger clone. V gene TRBV12-3 or TRBV12-4 combines with J gene TRBJ1-2; D is uncertain. The length of the CDR3 is 15 residues. The V end lost 7 bases, the J end lost 6 bases, and 21 bases lay between the germline ends. CDR3 sequence (DNA): TGTGCCAGCACCACCCAACCTACCGAGATGGATGGCTACACCTTC. Translated, it gives CASTTQPTEMDGYTF.

This clonotype was detected a few times. The gene calls are TRBV5-1 and TRBJ2-2, with D possibly TRBD1 on 5 matching bases. The V end was cut by 1 base, the J end by 1 base, with 8 bases between. The CDR3 has 15 residues. Germline loops: CDR1 SGHRS, CDR2 YFSETQ. Here the CDR3 DNA reads TGCGCCAGCAGCTTGATGACAGAGAACACCGGGGAGCTGTTTTTT. This encodes CASSLMTENTGELFF.

This clonotype was seen many times. This chain links TRBV3-1 with TRBJ1-3, with 12 nucleotides matching TRBD1. J was trimmed by 7 bases and V by 4 bases; bases with no gene match: 11. From germline, CDR1 is LGHDT and CDR2 YNNKEL (reference sequence). CDR3 length: 17 residues. CDR3 DNA: TGTGCCAGCAGCCCCACTTCCGGGACAGGGGGCGCGAACACCATATATTTT. Its translation is CASSPTSGTGGANTIYF. The whole variable domain, remainder taken from reference TRBV3-1 and TRBJ1-3, is DTAVSQTPKYLVTQMGNDKSIKCEQNLGHDTMYWYKQDSKKFLKIMFSYNNKELIINETVPNRFSPKSPDKAHLNLHINSLELGDSAVYFCASSPTSGTGGANTIYFGEGSWLTVV.

This clonotype was picked up many times. V is TRBV18 and J is TRBJ1-5; the match to TRBD1 covers 7 bases. Unmatched junction bases numbered 2, after V lost 3 bases and J lost 3 bases. The CDR3 has 14 amino acids. Per the germline V gene, CDR1 is KGHSH and CDR2 is LQKENI. The CDR3 loop is CASSPGTDNQPQHF. The CDR3 nucleotides read TGTGCCAGCTCACCCGGGACAGACAATCAGCCCCAGCATTTT. Filled out from reference TRBV18 and TRBJ1-5, the complete variable domain reads NAGVMQNPRHLVRRRGQEARLRCSPMKGHSHVYWYRQLPEEGLKFMVYLQKENIIDESGMPKERFSAEFPKEGPSILRIQQVVRGDSAAYFCASSPGTDNQPQHFGDGTRLSIL.

There are a few counts of this clonotype. The genes are TRBV9 and TRBJ1-6; 8 nucleotides agree with TRBD1. The length of the CDR3 is 14 residues. V shed 5 bases and J 5 bases; nucleotides not matched to a gene: 3. The germline V gene has CDR1 SGDLS and CDR2 YYNGEE. The CDR3 spells CASRMTGDNSPLHF. CDR3 bases: TGTGCCAGCAGAATGACAGGGGATAATTCACCCCTCCACTTT.

This chain links TRBV18 with TRBJ1-5; D is perhaps TRBD1 (5 bases). From germline, CDR1 is KGHSH and CDR2 LQKENI. This CDR3 comprises 16 residues. V lost 6 bases to trimming and J lost 4 bases, with 19 bases between them. CDR3 amino acids: CASSRGVWTANQPQHF. The CDR3 region has the DNA TGTGCCAGCTCTCGGGGGGTATGGACGGCGAATCAGCCCCAGCATTTT.

This clonotype was picked up a small number of times. The chain recombines TRBV29-1 with TRBJ1-1, with no clear D. The CDR3 is made up of 14 amino acids. CDR1 SQVTM and CDR2 ANQGSEA come from the germline V gene. Trimming shortened V by 1 base and J by 6 bases, and 15 bases separated the two germline ends. The DNA of the CDR3 is TGCAGCGTTGAAGGAATTGATCTAGCGGCTGAAGCTTTCTTT. It encodes CSVEGIDLAAEAFF.

This clonotype came up many times. The rearrangement links TRBV7-9 to TRBJ1-1; D may be TRBD1 (6 bases). V was shortened by 5 bases and J by 8 bases, with 12 bases between the two germline ends. The CDR3 spans 12 residues. Germline V gene lookup returns CDR1 SEHNR and CDR2 FQNEAQ (reference sequence). CDR3 sequence: CASSPGQQEAFF. DNA of the CDR3: TGTGCCAGCAGCCCCGGACAGCAAGAAGCTTTCTTT.